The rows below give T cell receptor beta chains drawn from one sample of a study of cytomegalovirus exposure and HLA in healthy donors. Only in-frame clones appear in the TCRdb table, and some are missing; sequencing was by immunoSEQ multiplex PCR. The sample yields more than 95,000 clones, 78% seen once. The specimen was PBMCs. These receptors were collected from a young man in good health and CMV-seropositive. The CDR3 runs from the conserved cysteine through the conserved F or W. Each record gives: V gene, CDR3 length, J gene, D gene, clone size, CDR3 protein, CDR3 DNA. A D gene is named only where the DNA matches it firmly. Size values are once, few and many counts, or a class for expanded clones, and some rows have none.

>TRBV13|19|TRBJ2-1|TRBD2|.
CASSPGGLAGGNSYNEQFF
TGTGCCAGCAGCCCTGGGGGGCTAGCGGGAGGCAACTCCTACAATGAGCAGTTCTTC
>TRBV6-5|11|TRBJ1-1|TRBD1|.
CASSRQGVTFF
TGTGCCAGCAGCCGACAGGGTGTGACTTTCTTT
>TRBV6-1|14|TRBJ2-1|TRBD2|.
CASRKAGGYNEQFF
TGTGCCAGCAGGAAAGCGGGAGGGTACAATGAGCAGTTCTTC
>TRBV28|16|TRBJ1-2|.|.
CASTQGGGASQYGYTF
TGTGCCAGCACCCAGGGCGGGGGAGCCTCACAGTATGGCTACACCTTC
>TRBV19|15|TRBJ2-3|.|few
CASSLGPGNGDTQYF
TGTGCCAGTAGCCTCGGACCGGGAAACGGAGATACGCAGTATTTT
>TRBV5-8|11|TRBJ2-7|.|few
CASSLAGEQYF
TGTGCCAGCAGCTTGGCGGGCGAGCAGTACTTC
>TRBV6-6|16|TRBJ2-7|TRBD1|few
CASSYSGTGLSYEQYF
TGTGCCAGCAGTTACTCTGGGACAGGGTTATCCTACGAGCAGTACTTC
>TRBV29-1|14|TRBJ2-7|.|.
CSVELPGKIYEQYF
TGCAGCGTTGAATTACCGGGGAAAATCTACGAGCAGTACTTC
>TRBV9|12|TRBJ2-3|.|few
CASSVASDTQYF
TGTGCCAGCAGCGTAGCATCAGATACGCAGTATTTT
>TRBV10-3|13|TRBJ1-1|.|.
CAISESRNTEAFF
TGTGCCATCAGTGAGTCGAGGAACACTGAAGCTTTCTTT
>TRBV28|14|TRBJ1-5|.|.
CASRGGDDNQPQHF
TGTGCCAGCAGAGGCGGAGATGACAATCAGCCCCAGCATTTT
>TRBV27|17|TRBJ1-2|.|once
CASSFWGARGNNYGYTF
TGTGCCAGCAGTTTTTGGGGGGCGCGGGGGAACAACTATGGCTACACCTTC
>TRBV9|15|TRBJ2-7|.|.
CASSAYVSSSYEQYF
TGTGCCAGCAGCGCATACGTTTCGAGCTCCTACGAGCAGTACTTC
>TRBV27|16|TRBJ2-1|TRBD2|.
CASSLAGTSLYNEQFF
TGTGCCAGCAGTTTAGCCGGGACTAGCCTATACAATGAGCAGTTCTTC
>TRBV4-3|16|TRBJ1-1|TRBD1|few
CASSLQTTGVNTEAFF
TGCGCCAGCAGCCTACAGACTACAGGGGTTAACACTGAAGCTTTCTTT
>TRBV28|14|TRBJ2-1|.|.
CATLAGTVTRREFF
TGTGCCACCCTAGCAGGGACAGTGACTAGGAGGGAGTTCTTC
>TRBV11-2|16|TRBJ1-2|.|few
CASSLGQALAADGYTF
TGTGCCAGCAGCTTAGGACAGGCTTTAGCCGCCGATGGCTACACCTTC
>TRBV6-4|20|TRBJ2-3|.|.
CASSDNRTFILVHLTDTQYF
TGTGCCAGCAGTGATAATAGGACTTTTATTCTAGTCCATTTGACAGATACGCAGTATTTT
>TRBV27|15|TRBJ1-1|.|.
CASSLDSVMNTEAFF
TGTGCCAGCAGTTTAGACTCGGTCATGAACACTGAAGCTTTCTTT
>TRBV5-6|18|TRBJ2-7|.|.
CASSLTLPPREGAYEQYF
TGTGCCAGCAGCCTCACCCTCCCCCCTCGGGAGGGGGCGTACGAGCAGTACTTC
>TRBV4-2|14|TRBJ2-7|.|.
CASSPSLSRDEQYF
TGTGCCAGCAGCCCATCCTTGTCGCGGGACGAGCAGTACTTC
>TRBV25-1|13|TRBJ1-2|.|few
CASSDRQYYGYTF
TGTGCCAGCAGTGATCGACAGTACTATGGCTACACCTTC
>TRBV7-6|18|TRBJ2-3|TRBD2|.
CASSSYLGLAGGSDTQYF
TGTGCCAGCAGCTCGTACCTGGGACTAGCGGGAGGGTCAGATACGCAGTATTTT
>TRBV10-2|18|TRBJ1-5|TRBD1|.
CASSAADRGLVGNQPQHF
TGCGCCAGCAGCGCCGCTGACAGGGGGTTAGTGGGGAATCAGCCCCAGCATTTT
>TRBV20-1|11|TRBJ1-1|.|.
CSATGGIMAFF
TGCAGTGCTACGGGAGGGATAATGGCTTTCTTT
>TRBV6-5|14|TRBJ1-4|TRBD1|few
CASSWTGPNEKLFF
TGTGCCAGCAGTTGGACAGGGCCAAATGAAAAACTGTTTTTT
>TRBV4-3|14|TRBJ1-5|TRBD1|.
CASSWDRGHQPQHF
TGCGCCAGCAGCTGGGACAGGGGGCATCAGCCCCAGCATTTT
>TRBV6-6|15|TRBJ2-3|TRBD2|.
CASSSSGTSTDTQYF
TGTGCCAGCAGTTCTAGCGGGACTAGCACAGATACGCAGTATTTT
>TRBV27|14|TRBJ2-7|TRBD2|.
CASSPGGRFYEQYF
TGTGCCAGCAGCCCGGGGGGGCGCTTCTACGAGCAGTACTTC
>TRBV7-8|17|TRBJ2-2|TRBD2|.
CASSFGSTSTSTGELFF
TGTGCCAGCAGCTTTGGGTCGACTAGCACGAGCACCGGGGAGCTGTTTTTT
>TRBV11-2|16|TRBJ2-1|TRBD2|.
CASSLSRREYYNEQFF
TGTGCCAGCAGCTTAAGTCGGCGGGAGTACTACAATGAGCAGTTCTTC
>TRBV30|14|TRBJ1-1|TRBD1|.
CAWSPGQWNTEAFF
TGTGCCTGGAGTCCGGGACAGTGGAACACTGAAGCTTTCTTT
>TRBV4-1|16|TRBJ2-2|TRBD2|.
CASSPGLASNTGELFF
TGCGCCAGCAGCCCGGGACTAGCGTCGAACACCGGGGAGCTGTTTTTT
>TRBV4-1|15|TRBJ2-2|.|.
CASSQEMGFTGELFF
TGCGCCAGCAGCCAAGAAATGGGCTTCACCGGGGAGCTGTTTTTT
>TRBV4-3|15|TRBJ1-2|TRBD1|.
CASSLDRENNYGYTF
TGCGCCAGCAGCCTGGACAGGGAGAATAACTATGGCTACACCTTC
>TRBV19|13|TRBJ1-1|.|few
CASSTGAFTEAFF
TGTGCCAGTAGTACTGGGGCTTTCACTGAAGCTTTCTTT
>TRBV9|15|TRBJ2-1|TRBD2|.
CASSVGSGRALEQFF
TGTGCCAGCAGCGTAGGTAGCGGGAGGGCGCTTGAGCAGTTCTTC
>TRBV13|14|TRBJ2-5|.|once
CASSLGRGYETQYF
TGTGCCAGCAGCTTAGGCAGGGGTTATGAGACCCAGTACTTC
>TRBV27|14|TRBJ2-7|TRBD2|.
CASSLKASGTEQYF
TGTGCCAGCAGTTTAAAAGCTAGCGGGACCGAGCAGTACTTC
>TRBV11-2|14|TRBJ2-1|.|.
CASSRAMSGNEQFF
TGTGCCAGCAGCCGAGCGATGTCGGGTAATGAGCAGTTCTTC
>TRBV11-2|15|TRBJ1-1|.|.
CASSLLTGSNTEAFF
TGTGCCAGCAGCTTATTGACAGGATCGAACACTGAAGCTTTCTTT
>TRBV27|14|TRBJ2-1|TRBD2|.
CASSLSGSYNEQFF
TGTGCCAGCAGTCTAAGCGGGAGCTACAATGAGCAGTTCTTC
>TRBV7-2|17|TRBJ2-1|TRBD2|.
CASSPPERLAAYNEQFF
TGTGCCAGCAGCCCTCCAGAGAGACTAGCGGCCTACAATGAGCAGTTCTTC
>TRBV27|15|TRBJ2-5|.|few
CASSSLTVGVETQYF
TGTGCCAGCAGTTCCCTGACAGTTGGGGTGGAGACCCAGTACTTC
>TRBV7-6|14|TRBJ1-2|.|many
CASSLAFRTVDYTF
TGTGCCAGCAGCTTAGCCTTTCGAACAGTCGACTACACCTTC
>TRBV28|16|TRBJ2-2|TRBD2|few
CASSFAPSGRAGELFF
TGTGCCAGCAGTTTTGCCCCTAGCGGGAGGGCCGGGGAGCTGTTTTTT
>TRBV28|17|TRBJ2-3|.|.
CASSLPSNERTTDTQYF
TGTGCCAGCAGCCTCCCATCTAATGAGCGAACCACAGATACGCAGTATTTT
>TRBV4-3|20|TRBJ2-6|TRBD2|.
CASSLQRQTSGAFRTNVLTF
TGCGCCAGCAGCCTACAAAGACAGACTAGCGGGGCGTTCCGGACCAACGTCCTGACTTTC
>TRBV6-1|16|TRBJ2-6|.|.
CASSEASGSGANVLTF
TGTGCCAGCAGTGAGGCCTCGGGGTCTGGGGCCAACGTCCTGACTTTC
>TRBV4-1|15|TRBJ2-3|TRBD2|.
CASSQASGRGDTQYF
TGCGCCAGCAGCCAAGCTAGCGGGAGAGGAGATACGCAGTATTTT